The source of this T cell receptor (beta chain) is a study of T cell responses to AZD1222 COVID-19 vaccine. Regarding the study as a whole: Breadth and depth of Spike-specific TCRs rose after two AZD1222 doses. Distributed over spike, vaccine-associated CD4 TCRs predominated at 160-218 and 743-854. Mostly white British, mostly female donors; authors suggested clonal diversity may be underestimated. None of the repertoires were sampled until the peak T cell response had passed.

Notes on this clone: Its matching antigen is unknown.

CDR1 and CDR2 from the germline V gene are KGHDR and SFDVKD. V dropped 5 bases and J dropped 3; count of bases not matched to a gene: 6. The CDR3 runs 15 residues. Sequencing used immunoSEQ multiplex PCR; TCRdb keeps in-frame clones, though not all of them. The table records under 150,000 clones, 75% to 95% of them present only once. The clonotype was recovered from an adult who received the AZD1222 COVID-19 vaccine. The sequences come from peripheral blood, collected 28 days after the second AZD1222 dose. The chain links TRBV24-1 to TRBJ1-5; 7 bases line up with TRBD1. The CDR3 protein is CATSGPGTVNQPQHF. DNA of the CDR3: TGTGCCACCAGTGGCCCCGGGACAGTCAATCAGCCCCAGCATTTT.